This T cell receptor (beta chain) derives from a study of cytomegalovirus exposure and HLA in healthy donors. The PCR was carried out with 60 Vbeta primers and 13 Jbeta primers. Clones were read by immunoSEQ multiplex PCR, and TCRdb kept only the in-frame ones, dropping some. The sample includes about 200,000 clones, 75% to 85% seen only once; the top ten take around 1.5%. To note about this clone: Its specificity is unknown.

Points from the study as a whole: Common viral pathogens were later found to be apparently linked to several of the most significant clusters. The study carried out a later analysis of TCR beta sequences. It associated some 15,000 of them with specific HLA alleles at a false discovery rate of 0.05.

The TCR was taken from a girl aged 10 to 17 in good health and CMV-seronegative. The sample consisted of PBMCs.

The CDR3 protein is CAWSLQAPETQYF. The CDR3 DNA is TGTGCCTGGAGTTTACAGGCCCCGGAGACCCAGTACTTC. The rearrangement joins TRBV30 to TRBJ2-5; D possibly corresponds to TRBD1 (5 bases). CDR1 is GTSNPN, CDR2 SVGIG, per germline (reference sequence). CDR3 length equals 13 residues. Trimming cost V 2 bases and J 5 bases, with 12 bases left between them.